This TCR beta chain was obtained from a study of CD8+ T cells in alopecia areata. Extracted RNA was reverse transcribed, and the resulting cDNA served as sequencing template. Here immunoSEQ multiplex PCR was the method, and the copy in TCRdb shows in-frame clones only, minus some. The top ten clones hold 23% of a sample with 90,000 to 130,000 clones, roughly 55% of them seen once. Germline V gene data show CDR1 as SEHNR and CDR2 as FQNEAQ (reference sequence). V lost 2 bases and J lost 1, with 6 bases in between. The CDR3 is 13 amino acids. The chain joins TRBV7-9 to TRBJ2-7; D uncertain. Material: NKG2D-low CD8+ T cells sorted from blood. This TCR was recovered from a human donor with alopecia areata. Here the CDR3 reads CASSLSPSYEQYF. CDR3 coding DNA: TGTGCCAGCAGCTTATCACCTTCCTACGAGCAGTACTTC.